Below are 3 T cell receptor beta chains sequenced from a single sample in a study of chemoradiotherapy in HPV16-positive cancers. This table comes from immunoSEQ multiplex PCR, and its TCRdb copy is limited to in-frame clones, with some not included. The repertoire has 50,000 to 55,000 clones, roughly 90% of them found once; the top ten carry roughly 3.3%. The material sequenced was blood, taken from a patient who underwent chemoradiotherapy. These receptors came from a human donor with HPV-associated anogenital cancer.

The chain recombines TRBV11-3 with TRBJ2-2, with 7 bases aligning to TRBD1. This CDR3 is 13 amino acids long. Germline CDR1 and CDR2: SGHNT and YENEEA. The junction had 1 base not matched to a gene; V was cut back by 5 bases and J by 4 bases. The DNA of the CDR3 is TGTGCCAGCAGCCGGGACAGCACCGGGGAGCTGTTTTTT. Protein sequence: CASSRDSTGELFF.

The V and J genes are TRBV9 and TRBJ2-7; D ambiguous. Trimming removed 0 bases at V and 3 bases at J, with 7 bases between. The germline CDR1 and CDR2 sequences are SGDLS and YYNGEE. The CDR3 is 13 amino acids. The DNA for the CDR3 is TGTGCCAGCAGCGTAGACCTCAGCTACGAGCAGTACTTC. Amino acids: CASSVDLSYEQYF. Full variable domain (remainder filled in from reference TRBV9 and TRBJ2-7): DSGVTQTPKHLITATGQRVTLRCSPRSGDLSVYWYQQSLDQGLQFLIQYYNGEERAKGNILERFSAQQFPDLHSELNLSSLELGDSALYFCASSVDLSYEQYFGPGTRLTVT.

CDR3 DNA: TGCAGCGGCTCCCGGGCTAACTATGGCTACACCTTC. Protein: CSGSRANYGYTF. The chain couples TRBV29-1 to TRBJ1-2; no clear D. The V end lost 7 bases, the J end lost 0 bases, and 9 bases lay between the germline ends. Germline CDR1 SQVTM, CDR2 ANQGSEA. The CDR3 has 12 residues.